Presented here are 17 T cell receptor beta chains from one specimen sequenced in a study of cytomegalovirus exposure and HLA in healthy donors. The PCR ran on 60 Vbeta and 13 Jbeta primers. Repertoires were generated with immunoSEQ multiplex PCR, while TCRdb's copy carries only in-frame clones and drops some. Altogether about 130,000 clones are present, 83% being singletons, with the ten largest covering less than 1.5%. The material sequenced was PBMCs. All receptors come from a girl aged 2 to 9 in good health and CMV-seronegative.

This chain uses TRBV5-4 with TRBJ2-1; 9 bases map to TRBD2. Germline CDR1 is SGHNT and CDR2 is YYREEE (reference sequence). The CDR3 is 14 amino acids. The V and J ends lost 4 bases and 9 bases, in that order; junction bases with no gene match: 8. CDR3 bases: TGTGCCAGCAGCCCGACGGTTAGCGGGGGTGAGCAGTTCTTC. Its protein product is CASSPTVSGGEQFF. Based on the CDR3 plus reference TRBV5-4 and TRBJ2-1, the full variable domain is ETGVTQSPTHLIKTRGQQVTLRCSSQSGHNTVSWYQQALGQGPQFIFQYYREEENGRGNFPPRFSGLQFPNYSSELNVNALELDDSALYLCASSPTVSGGEQFFGPGTRLTVL.

This clone was observed a few times. The rearrangement uses TRBV6-1 and TRBJ2-3; D ambiguous. Germline assignment: CDR1 MNHNS and CDR2 SASEGT. There are 14 residues in the CDR3. The V gene lost 8 bases and the J gene lost 2 bases, with 14 bases spanning the gap. In DNA, the CDR3 is TGTGCCAGCCTACTCGCCCCGTACACAGATACGCAGTATTTT. Translating gives CASLLAPYTDTQYF.

V is TRBV19 and J is TRBJ1-2; D is unclear. V gave up 4 bases and J gave up 2 bases, with 17 bases separating them. Germline V CDR1 and CDR2: LNHDA, SQIVND (reference sequence). The CDR3 is 16 residues long. The CDR3 nucleotides are TGTGCCAGTAGTAATGGATTTGGCAGACTCAACTATGGCTACACCTTC. This translates into CASSNGFGRLNYGYTF.

The J gene is TRBJ1-5, the V gene TRBV30, with 7 bases that match TRBD1. CDR1 and CDR2 from the germline V gene are GTSNPN and SVGIG (reference sequence). V gave up 2 bases and J gave up 7 bases; unmatched junction bases: 5. This CDR3 contains 13 residues. The CDR3 region is CAWSTDRDQPQHF. The CDR3, as DNA: TGTGCCTGGAGTACAGACAGGGACCAGCCCCAGCATTTT.

The chain has TRBV28 and TRBJ2-7, with 7 bases fitting TRBD1. CDR3 length equals 15 residues. Germline V lookup: CDR1 MDHEN, CDR2 SYDVKM. The trim removed 5 bases at V and 5 bases at J, leaving 12 bases unmatched. The CDR3 bases are TGTGCCAGCAGTCCCCCCCGGGACAGACCCCACGAGCAGTACTTC. Protein: CASSPPRDRPHEQYF.

The chain couples TRBV5-3 to TRBJ2-1; 9 bases are shared with TRBD2. TRBV5-3 counts as an open reading frame of uncertain function. There are 15 residues in the CDR3. With V trimmed by 2 bases and J by 12 bases, 12 bases remained unmatched. The CDR3 DNA is TGTGCCAGAAGCTTCGGGCTAGCGGGGCTTCGGCTGCAGTTCTTC. It codes for CARSFGLAGLRLQFF.

This clone was found once. V is TRBV11-2 and J is TRBJ2-2, with 10 bases lining up with TRBD2. The CDR3 is 16 amino acids. The germline V gene encodes CDR1 SGHAT and CDR2 FQNNGV. The V and J ends lost 1 base and 4 bases, in that order; junction bases with no gene match: 3. CDR3 DNA: TGTGCCAGCAGCTTAGCTAGCGGGGGCCTCACCGGGGAGCTGTTTTTT. Its translation is CASSLASGGLTGELFF. The entire variable domain, with the rest obtained from reference TRBV11-2 and TRBJ2-2, is as follows: EAGVAQSPRYKIIEKRQSVAFWCNPISGHATLYWYQQILGQGPKLLIQFQNNGVVDDSQLPKDRFSAERLKGVDSTLKIQPAKLEDSAVYLCASSLASGGLTGELFFGEGSRLTVL.

The genes are TRBV27 and TRBJ2-3; 8 bases line up with TRBD1. The J segment lost 0 bases and the V segment lost 5 bases, leaving 7 bases of the junction unmatched. Germline V gives CDR1 MNHEY, CDR2 SMNVEV (reference sequence). The CDR3 is 16 residues long. The CDR3 protein is CASSPGQEVSTDTQYF. For the CDR3, the DNA is TGTGCCAGCAGTCCGGGACAGGAAGTGAGCACAGATACGCAGTATTTT.

The chain joins TRBV4-3 to TRBJ1-5; D may be TRBD1 (5 bases). Germline V CDR1 and CDR2: LGHNA, YSLEER. V was shortened by 0 bases and J by 3 bases, with 15 bases between the two germline ends. This CDR3 has 17 residues. DNA for the CDR3: TGCGCCAGCAGCCAAGATTGGGGCCAGAATAACAATCAGCCCCAGCATTTT. Amino acids: CASSQDWGQNNNQPQHF.

CDR3 sequence: CASTTYTGALMTGELFF. DNA for the CDR3: TGCGCCAGCACTACATATACAGGGGCCCTGATGACCGGGGAGCTGTTTTTT. This rearrangement joins TRBV5-1 to TRBJ2-2; TRBD1 agrees at 7 bases. CDR1 is SGHRS and CDR2 is YFSETQ in the germline V gene. Trimming at V came to 6 bases and at J to 5 bases, leaving 16 bases not matched to a gene. The CDR3 loop spans 17 amino acids.

This sequence joins TRBV29-1 and TRBJ2-7, with D perhaps TRBD2 (6 bases). CDR3 length equals 13 residues. Trimming left V 5 bases short and J 7 bases short, with 18 bases between. Germline CDR1 is SQVTM and CDR2 is ANQGSEA. This CDR3 is CSVRLAQRGEQYF. As DNA, the CDR3 is TGCAGCGTTCGGTTGGCCCAACGGGGGGAGCAGTACTTC.

This chain links TRBV27 with TRBJ2-7; the D gene is possibly TRBD1 (6 bases). The CDR3 is 15 amino acids. The germline V gene has CDR1 MNHEY and CDR2 SMNVEV (reference sequence). V lost 7 bases to trimming and J lost 0 bases, with 16 bases between them. Written as DNA, the CDR3 is TGTGCCAGCACCACTTCCGGGACAAGCTCCTACGAGCAGTACTTC. Protein: CASTTSGTSSYEQYF.

V and J are TRBV5-4 and TRBJ2-7; TRBD2 is a possible D gene (5 bases). Germline assignment: CDR1 SGHNT and CDR2 YYREEE (reference sequence). CDR3 length: 15 residues. Trimming shortened V by 4 bases and J by 6 bases, and 20 bases separated the two germline ends. CDR3 nucleotides: TGTGCCAGCAGCCGCGAACTAGAGTTCCTTAGCGAGCAGTACTTC. Residues: CASSRELEFLSEQYF.

The chain has TRBV6-5 and TRBJ2-2; the match to TRBD1 covers 7 bases. V gave up 4 bases and J gave up 2 bases; unmatched junction bases: 7. The CDR3 covers 16 residues. CDR1 and CDR2 (germline): MNHEY, SVGAGI. CDR3 protein: CASSSAGTVNTGELFF. Written as DNA, the CDR3 is TGTGCCAGCAGTTCGGCAGGGACAGTAAACACCGGGGAGCTGTTTTTT.

This chain connects TRBV5-1 to TRBJ2-7; 7 bases map to TRBD2. Germline V lookup: CDR1 SGHRS, CDR2 YFSETQ. This CDR3 has 13 amino acids. V was clipped by 2 bases and J by 5 bases; unmatched bases: 4. CDR3 amino acids: CASSFLTSDEQYF. CDR3 DNA sequence: TGCGCCAGCAGCTTCCTAACTAGCGACGAGCAGTACTTC.

This chain joins TRBV4-3 and TRBJ2-5; D is undetermined. This CDR3 is built from 15 residues. V was trimmed by 0 bases and J by 5 bases, leaving 13 bases between them. Germline assignment: CDR1 LGHNA and CDR2 YSLEER. The DNA of the CDR3 is TGCGCCAGCAGCCAAGATCCTCTAGACTTGGAGACCCAGTACTTC. It specifies CASSQDPLDLETQYF.

The rearrangement uses TRBV7-8 and TRBJ2-1, with TRBD1 matching 9 bases. Germline lookup yields CDR1 SGHVS and CDR2 FQNEAQ. The CDR3 is 15 residues long. J lost 6 bases, V lost 5 bases, and 8 bases had no gene match. Here the CDR3 reads CASSPGQGLRNEQFF. For the CDR3, the DNA is TGTGCCAGCAGCCCGGGACAGGGCCTACGCAATGAGCAGTTCTTC.